The text below deals with one T cell receptor (beta chain). The CDR3 runs to 18 residues. V lost 8 bases, J lost 0 bases, and 20 bases lay in between. CDR1 is MDHEN and CDR2 is SYDVKM in the germline V gene. Treatment indicated: randomized to nivolumab then ipilimumab (arm A) or the reverse (arm B). DNA-damaging chemotherapy had not been given to any patient beforehand. Live CD3+CD8+ CD19− CD56− cells were sorted from PBMCs. The source of the sample is a study of sequential checkpoint blockade in melanoma. Overall study context: First-line arms were nivolumab then ipilimumab, or the reverse, randomized 1:1. Maintenance nivolumab came after either treatment sequence.

Produced via immunoSEQ multiplex PCR; TCRdb's table is partial and in-frame only. This sample yields approximately 9,300 clones, of which approximately 80% are seen a single time; around 50% belongs to the top ten. V is TRBV28 and J is TRBJ1-6; the D is unclear. The TCR sequence derives from a human donor with melanoma. This specimen consisted of CD8+ T cells sorted from blood (inferred from file names), obtained from a patient given nivolumab and ipilimumab in sequence. In DNA, the CDR3 is TGTGCCAGCGTCCCGGGGAGCGATATTAGCTCCTATAATTCACCCCTCCACTTT. Protein sequence: CASVPGSDISSYNSPLHF.